This entry lists 14 T cell receptor beta chains sequenced from one sample in a study of T cell responses to AZD1222 COVID-19 vaccine. Generated by immunoSEQ multiplex PCR, the TCRdb table keeps only in-frame clones and is missing some. Here the sample spans around 160,000 clones, approximately 78% being singletons. The source material was peripheral blood, sampled on day 0 of MenACWY control vaccination. Receptors originate from an adult in good health.

This chain links TRBV6-5 with TRBJ1-1, with unresolved D. Trimming stripped 7 bases from V and 1 base from J, with 10 bases between. The CDR3 has 13 residues. Per the germline V gene, CDR1 is MNHEY and CDR2 is SVGAGI. The CDR3 spells CASNPRGNTEAFF. CDR3 nucleotide sequence: TGTGCCAGCAACCCCCGCGGGAACACTGAAGCTTTCTTT.

This clone has a single count. This sequence joins TRBV6-1 and TRBJ1-1, with D uncertain. This CDR3 is built from 13 residues. Germline CDR1 MNHNS, CDR2 SASEGT. V gave up 2 bases and J gave up 0 bases, with 4 bases separating them. CDR3 coding DNA: TGTGCCAGCAGTGAAACTCTGAACACTGAAGCTTTCTTT. Translated, it gives CASSETLNTEAFF.

This clone was detected a few times. The chain recombines TRBV6-6 with TRBJ2-1; 10 nucleotides agree with TRBD2. The germline V gene encodes CDR1 MNHNY and CDR2 SVGAGI (reference sequence). The CDR3 has 18 residues. The V gene end was trimmed by 6 bases and the J gene end by 5 bases; junction bases not matched to a gene: 16. In nucleotides, the CDR3 is TGTGCCAGCAGGCGACCCACTAGCGGGAAACTTCTCAACAATGAGCAGTTCTTC. Translating gives CASRRPTSGKLLNNEQFF.

The chain has TRBV6-4 and TRBJ2-1, with 9 bases lining up with TRBD2. V dropped 4 bases and J dropped 4; count of bases not matched to a gene: 5. CDR1 is MRHNA and CDR2 is SNTAGT in the germline V gene. The CDR3 is made up of 15 amino acids. CDR3 nucleotides: TGTGCCAGCAGTGTAAGCGGGGGGCCGTACAATGAGCAGTTCTTC. Residues: CASSVSGGPYNEQFF.

The chain employs TRBV6-5 and TRBJ2-7; D unresolved. CDR3 length equals 12 residues. V shed 7 bases and J shed 3 bases, with 10 bases lying between them. Germline V gives CDR1 MNHEY, CDR2 SVGAGI. CDR3 DNA sequence: TGTGCCAGCAAGGGAACTAACTACGAGCAGTACTTC. Translated: CASKGTNYEQYF.

The chain recombines TRBV23-1 with TRBJ2-5, with TRBD1 identical over 10 bases. TRBV23-1 qualifies as an ORF whose function is uncertain. V gave up 4 bases and J gave up 7 bases; unmatched junction bases: 3. The CDR3 is 13 residues long. DNA for the CDR3: TGCGCCAGCAGTCGGGGGACAGGGGTGACCCAGTACTTC. As protein: CASSRGTGVTQYF.

V usage is TRBV3-1 (or the pseudogene TRBV3-2) and J usage is TRBJ2-7; no clear D gene. The CDR3 spans 12 residues. The V gene's germline CDR1 is LGHDT and CDR2 YNNKEL (reference sequence). V shed 3 bases and J shed 3 bases, with 6 bases lying between them. CDR3 DNA: TGTGCCAGCAGCCAGACCGTCTACGAGCAGTACTTC. It is translated as CASSQTVYEQYF.

This clone was observed a few times. This sequence joins TRBV5-1 and TRBJ2-2; 10 positions match TRBD1. Germline V gives CDR1 SGHRS, CDR2 YFSETQ. The CDR3 sequence is 17 residues long. V was pared by 0 bases and J by 6 bases, with 8 bases of the junction left unmatched. CDR3 protein: CASSLAGGGQGSGELFF. The CDR3 DNA reads as TGCGCCAGCAGCTTGGCCGGCGGGGGACAGGGGTCCGGGGAGCTGTTTTTT.

This clone was recorded a few times. The chain is built from TRBV15 and TRBJ1-1; D perhaps matches TRBD1 (5 bases). This CDR3 has 16 amino acids. In germline, CDR1 is LNHNV, CDR2 YYDKDF (reference sequence). The ends were cut back, 2 bases at V and 5 bases at J, with 18 bases in the middle. CDR3 region: CATSRQGRSTGTEAFF. The CDR3 DNA is TGTGCCACCAGCAGACAGGGTAGGTCGACGGGGACTGAAGCTTTCTTT.

This chain joins TRBV5-1 and TRBJ1-1; 7 bases are a match to TRBD1. Germline V gene data show CDR1 as SGHRS and CDR2 as YFSETQ. V was clipped by 1 base and J by 1 base; unmatched bases: 1. The CDR3 has 14 residues. This CDR3 reads CASSLQGGNTEAFF. DNA of the CDR3: TGCGCCAGCAGCTTGCAGGGGGGGAACACTGAAGCTTTCTTT.

This clone has a single count. V and J are TRBV7-9 and TRBJ2-4; TRBD1 is a possible D gene (5 bases). V lost 3 bases to trimming and J lost 2 bases, with 14 bases between them. Germline V lookup: CDR1 SEHNR, CDR2 FQNEAQ (reference sequence). The CDR3 is 16 residues long. The CDR3 here is CASSLGAGWTKNIQYF. The CDR3 coding sequence is TGTGCCAGCAGCTTGGGCGCAGGGTGGACCAAAAACATTCAGTACTTC.

This rearrangement joins TRBV3-1 (or the pseudogene TRBV3-2) to TRBJ1-1; D may be TRBD1 (5 bases). This CDR3 spans 15 amino acids. Germline CDR1 reads LGHDT; CDR2 reads YNNKEL (reference sequence). The V end was cut by 5 bases, the J end by 4 bases, with 17 bases between. The CDR3 coding sequence is TGTGCCAGCAGCAACTCTGTGAGGGGAACCACTGAAGCTTTCTTT. It is translated as CASSNSVRGTTEAFF.

The chain employs TRBV10-3 and TRBJ2-4; no definite D call. CDR3 length: 14 amino acids. The germline V and J ends were trimmed by 2 bases and 1 base, with 6 bases remaining between them. Germline-derived CDR1 and CDR2 are ENHRY and SYGVKD. The CDR3 sequence is CAISEGMAKNIQYF. The DNA for the CDR3 is TGTGCCATCAGTGAGGGGATGGCCAAAAACATTCAGTACTTC.

This rearrangement joins TRBV9 to TRBJ1-1; 9 bases line up with TRBD1. Germline V CDR1 and CDR2: SGDLS, YYNGEE. The CDR3 runs to 21 residues. V lost 0 bases and J lost 0; bases outside the gene matches: 18. The CDR3 is CASSVGLGRGGQGRMNTEAFF. CDR3 DNA: TGTGCCAGCAGCGTAGGTCTAGGGAGGGGCGGACAGGGGAGAATGAACACTGAAGCTTTCTTT.